This TCR beta chain was profiled in a study of early T cells in non-severe SARS-CoV-2 infection. This clonotype has ten or more counts. Researchers tagged individual cDNA molecules with unique molecular identifiers. TCRdb passed the 5' RACE reads through MiXCR, listing each CDR3 protein once. The sample lists tens of thousands of distinct CDR3 sequences; around 5.2% were seen once. The CDR3 extends over 14 amino acids. The germline CDR1 and CDR2 sequences are DFQATT and SNEGSKA (reference sequence). Trimming cost V 4 bases and J 4 bases, with 14 bases left between them. Material for sequencing was whole blood. The TCR sequence derives from an adult who was a healthcare worker with PCR-confirmed SARS-CoV-2 infection or an uninfected control (not recorded which). The V gene is TRBV20-1, the J gene TRBJ1-3; D ambiguous. CDR3 nucleotides: TGCAGTGCTATTACATCTACTATCGGAAACACCATATATTTT. Translation gives CSAITSTIGNTIYF.